This T cell receptor beta chain was sequenced in a study of T cells in Graves' hyperthyroidism and ophthalmopathy. A word on this clonotype: Its antigen is unknown.

Broader study findings: The model anticipated ophthalmopathy a median approximately 6.5 months pre-onset.

Amplification yielded TCR beta CDR3 regions, with RNA transcripts as the source. The primer set for the first-round RT-PCR of the TCR CDR3 was HTBI. TCRdb used MiXCR to reprocess the multiplex PCR reads, holding one entry per CDR3 protein. Of under 750,000 distinct CDR3 sequences in the sample, about 17% are singletons; the top ten hold around 17%. With 4 bases removed from V and 1 base from J, the gap between germline ends came to 11 bases. CDR3 length: 16 amino acids. Looked up from germline, CDR1 is LGHDT and CDR2 is YNNKEL (reference sequence). The chain joins TRBV3-1 to TRBJ2-6; D unresolved. This clonotype was obtained from a woman in her forties or fifties with Graves' hyperthyroidism that later progressed to Graves' ophthalmopathy. The sample was blood. The CDR3 here is CASSRGVLSGANVLTF. For the CDR3, the DNA is TGTGCCAGCAGCCGGGGTGTCCTGTCTGGGGCCAACGTCCTGACTTTC.